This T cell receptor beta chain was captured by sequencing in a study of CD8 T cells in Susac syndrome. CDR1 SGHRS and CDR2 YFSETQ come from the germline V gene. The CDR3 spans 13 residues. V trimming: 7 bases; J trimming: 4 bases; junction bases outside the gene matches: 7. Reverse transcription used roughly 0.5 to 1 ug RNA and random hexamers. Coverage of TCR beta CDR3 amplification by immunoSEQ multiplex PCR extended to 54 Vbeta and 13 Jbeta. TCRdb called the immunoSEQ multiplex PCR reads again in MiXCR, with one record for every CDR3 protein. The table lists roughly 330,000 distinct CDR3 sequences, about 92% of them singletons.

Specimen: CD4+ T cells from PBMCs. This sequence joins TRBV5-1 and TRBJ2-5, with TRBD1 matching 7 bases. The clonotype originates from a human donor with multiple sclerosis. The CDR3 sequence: CASGTAPRETQYF. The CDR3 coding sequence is TGCGCCAGCGGGACAGCGCCCCGAGAGACCCAGTACTTC.